This T cell receptor beta chain was retrieved from a study of OX40 agonist ivuxolimab in advanced cancers. In the study overall: Ivuxolimab, which targeted the costimulatory receptor OX40 (CD134), was an agonistic, fully human IgG2 monoclonal antibody. Three dose-escalation patients achieved partial responses, one with hepatocellular carcinoma and two with cutaneous melanoma. Of the approximately 50 patients in dose escalation, about 20 had hepatocellular carcinoma, roughly 15 had melanoma, 9 had renal cell carcinoma and 9 had head and neck cancer. Intravenous ivuxolimab was administered to patients every 2 weeks at six dose levels: 0.01, 0.1, 0.3, 1.5, 3 and 10 mg/kg. The dose-escalation cohort was about 87% male with a mean age of around 64 years, ranging from about 20 to 85. The point of sequencing TCRbeta in the periphery was to test whether ivuxolimab changed TCR sequence diversity and drove clonal T-cell expansion. The paper covers the monotherapy dose-escalation part of the phase I ivuxolimab trial, which included N ≈ 50 patients. Patients were allowed to have had prior anti-PD-1, anti-PD-L1 or anti-CTLA-4 therapy, and around 37% of the dose-escalation patients had previously received checkpoint inhibitors.

The trial excluded patients who had a history of autoimmune disease or were on systemic immunosuppression. Peripheral blood for TCR sequencing was drawn from every dose cohort at baseline, at cycle 4 day 1 and at cycle 7 day 1. Samples came from an open-label, multicenter, first-in-human phase I dose-escalation trial of ivuxolimab. Adults with locally advanced or metastatic melanoma, renal cell, hepatocellular, or head and neck squamous cell carcinoma were enrolled in the trial. CD4+ and CD8+ T cells were sorted separately from peripheral blood before TCR sequencing. From cysteine to phenylalanine, the CDR3 is 13 amino acids long. The DNA shown is the 39-base CDR3, in frame from base 1. For CDR1 and CDR2, the germline V gene (reference sequence) lists LNHDA and SQIVND. V is cut by 5 bases and J by 0 bases, and the space between the germline ends is 7 bases. For sequencing of the TCRbeta CDR3 region, genomic DNA was extracted from the sorted cells. The immunoSEQ Assay was used for sequencing of TCRbeta CDR3 regions. In TCRdb, the immuneACCESS table is reduced to in-frame sequences with V and J assigned. These tables do not hold every clone; where another copy was compared, an unresolved V gene accounts for under half, and the others remain unexplained. Counted in this sample were roughly 34,000 clones; nearly 75% of them appeared once. The ten largest make up 15% to 25% of the sample.

General findings and caveats noted by the study authors: The antigen specificity of the peripheral T cells that underwent clonal expansion was not determined. Low levels of normalized T-cell clonal expansion were also seen in some patients who did not respond. After ivuxolimab, expanded clones were on average more numerous among CD8+ T cells than among CD4+ T cells. At doses from 0.1 to 3.0 mg/kg, clonal expansion was seen in both CD4+ and CD8+ blood T cells between baseline and week 6. In the 0.1-3.0 mg/kg groups, partial responders had among the lowest normalized peripheral clonal expansion, particularly in CD8+ T cells.

To note about this clone: It lacks a known antigen. No base quality values were provided; no much bigger clone lies one nucleotide off.

This specimen was CD4+ or CD8+ T cells sorted from blood, taken in a trial of the OX40 agonist ivuxolimab. The sequence was collected from an adult with an advanced solid tumor such as melanoma, head and neck, liver or kidney cancer. The rearrangement combines TRBV19 with TRBJ1-1; the D gene assignment is ambiguous. The nucleotide sequence reads as follows: TGTGCCAGTAGTCCAGGCGTGAACACTGAAGCTTTCTTT. Its protein reads: CASSPGVNTEAFF.